The sequence of this T cell receptor (beta chain) was determined in a study of blood T cell repertoires in COVID-19. Study-wide context: The United States, Italy and Spain supplied acute and convalescent COVID-19 samples. PBMCs, B-cell-depleted T cells, or T cells provided the cDNA or gDNA that made up the material.

Per the authors' pipeline: Estimation of nucleated cell counts was performed using reference gene primer amplification. Libraries were prepared by immunoSEQ multiplex PCR; TCRdb keeps only in-frame clonotypes and omits some of them. That table supplies the V and J calls and clone size; D and trimming were determined from the DNA. The sample lists about 190,000 clones, 60% to 85% seen once, with 15% to 20% in the top ten. This CDR3 region has 17 residues. Per germline, CDR1 MDHEN and CDR2 SYDVKM. Germline trimming cut 7 bases from V and 0 bases from J; bases unmatched to any gene: 11. Sequencing input: peripheral blood. This chain connects TRBV28 to TRBJ1-5; TRBD1 agrees at 8 bases. The source is a man in his sixties with active or convalescent COVID-19. This CDR3 is CASNSRGRFNSNQPQHF. Written as DNA, the CDR3 is TGTGCCAGCAACTCCAGGGGGCGCTTTAATAGCAATCAGCCCCAGCATTTT.